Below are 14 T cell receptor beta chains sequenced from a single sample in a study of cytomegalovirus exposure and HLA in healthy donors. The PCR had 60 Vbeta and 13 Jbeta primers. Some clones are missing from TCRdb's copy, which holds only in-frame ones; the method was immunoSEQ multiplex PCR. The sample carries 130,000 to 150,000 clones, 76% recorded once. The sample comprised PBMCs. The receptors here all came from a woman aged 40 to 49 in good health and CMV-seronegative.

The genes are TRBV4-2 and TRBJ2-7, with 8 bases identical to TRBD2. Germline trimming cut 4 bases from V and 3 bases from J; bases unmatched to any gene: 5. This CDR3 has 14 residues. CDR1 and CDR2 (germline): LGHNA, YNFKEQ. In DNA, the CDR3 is TGTGCCAGCAGCCCCTCCGGGACTAGCTACGAGCAGTACTTC. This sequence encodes CASSPSGTSYEQYF.

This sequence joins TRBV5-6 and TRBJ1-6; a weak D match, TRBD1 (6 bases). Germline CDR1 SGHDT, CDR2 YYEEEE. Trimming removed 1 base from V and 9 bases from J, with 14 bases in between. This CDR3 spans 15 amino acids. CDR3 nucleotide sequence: TGTGCCAGCAGCTTGAGGGCCGGGACAAGTTCACCCCTCCACTTT. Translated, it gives CASSLRAGTSSPLHF.

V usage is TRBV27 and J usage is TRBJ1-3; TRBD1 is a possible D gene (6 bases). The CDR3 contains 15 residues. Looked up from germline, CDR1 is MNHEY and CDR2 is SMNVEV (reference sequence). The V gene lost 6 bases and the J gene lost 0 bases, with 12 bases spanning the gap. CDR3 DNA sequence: TGTGCCAGCAGACCAGGGGCCAGCTCTGGAAACACCATATATTTT. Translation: CASRPGASSGNTIYF.

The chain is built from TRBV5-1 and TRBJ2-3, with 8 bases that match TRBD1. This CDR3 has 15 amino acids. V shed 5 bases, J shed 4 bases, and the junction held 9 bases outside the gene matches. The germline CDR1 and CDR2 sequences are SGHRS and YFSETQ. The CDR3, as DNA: TGCGCCAGCAGTCAGACAGGGGTCCCCCCAGATACGCAGTATTTT. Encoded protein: CASSQTGVPPDTQYF.

DNA of the CDR3: TGCAGCGCTTCCGGGACAGTGGATTACGAGCAGTACTTC. This gives the protein CSASGTVDYEQYF. V usage is TRBV29-1 and J usage is TRBJ2-7; 7 positions agree with TRBD1. CDR3 length: 13 amino acids. In germline, CDR1 is SQVTM, CDR2 ANQGSEA. V lost 7 bases to trimming and J lost 4 bases; unmatched junction nucleotides: 10.

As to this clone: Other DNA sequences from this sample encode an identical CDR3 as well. CDR3 protein: CASSPGQGSDQPQHF. Here the CDR3 DNA reads TGTGCCAGCTCACCAGGACAGGGTTCGGATCAGCCCCAGCATTTT. V is TRBV18 and J is TRBJ1-5; 8 bases line up with TRBD1. V trimming: 2 bases; J trimming: 5 bases; junction bases outside the gene matches: 5. The germline gives CDR1 KGHSH, CDR2 LQKENI. CDR3 length equals 15 residues.

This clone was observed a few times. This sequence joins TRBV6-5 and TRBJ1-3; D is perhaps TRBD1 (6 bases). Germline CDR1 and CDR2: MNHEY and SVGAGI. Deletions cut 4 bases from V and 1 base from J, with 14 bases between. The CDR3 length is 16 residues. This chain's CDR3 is CASSSPRGNSGNTIYF. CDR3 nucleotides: TGTGCCAGCAGTTCCCCCAGGGGAAATTCTGGAAACACCATATATTTT.

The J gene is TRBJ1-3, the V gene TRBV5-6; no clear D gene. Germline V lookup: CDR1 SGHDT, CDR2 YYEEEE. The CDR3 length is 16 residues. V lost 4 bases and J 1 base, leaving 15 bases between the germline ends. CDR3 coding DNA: TGTGCCAGCAGCATTTTCAGGAGGCGGTCTGGAAACACCATATATTTT. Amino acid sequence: CASSIFRRRSGNTIYF.

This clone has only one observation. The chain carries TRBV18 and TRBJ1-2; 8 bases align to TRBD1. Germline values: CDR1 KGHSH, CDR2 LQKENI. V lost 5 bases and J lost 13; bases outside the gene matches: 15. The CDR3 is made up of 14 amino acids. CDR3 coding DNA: TGTGCCAGCTCAAGCGAGACAGGGGTCTATGGGGGCACCTTC. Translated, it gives CASSSETGVYGGTF. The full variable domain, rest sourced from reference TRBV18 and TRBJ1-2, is NAGVMQNPRHLVRRRGQEARLRCSPMKGHSHVYWYRQLPEEGLKFMVYLQKENIIDESGMPKERFSAEFPKEGPSILRIQQVVRGDSAAYFCASSSETGVYGGTFGSGTRLTVV.

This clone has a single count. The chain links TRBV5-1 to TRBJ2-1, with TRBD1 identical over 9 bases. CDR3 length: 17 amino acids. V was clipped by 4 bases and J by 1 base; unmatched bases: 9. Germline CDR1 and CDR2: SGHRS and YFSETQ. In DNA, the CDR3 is TGCGCCAGCAGCCAACGATCCGGGACAGGGTCCTACAATGAGCAGTTCTTC. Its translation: CASSQRSGTGSYNEQFF.

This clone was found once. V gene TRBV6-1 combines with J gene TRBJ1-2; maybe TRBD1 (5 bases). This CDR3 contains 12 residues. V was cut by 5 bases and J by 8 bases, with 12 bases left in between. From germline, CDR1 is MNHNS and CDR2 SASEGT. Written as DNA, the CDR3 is TGTGCCAGCAGTAACTGGGGGGAAGGCTACACCTTC. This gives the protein CASSNWGEGYTF.

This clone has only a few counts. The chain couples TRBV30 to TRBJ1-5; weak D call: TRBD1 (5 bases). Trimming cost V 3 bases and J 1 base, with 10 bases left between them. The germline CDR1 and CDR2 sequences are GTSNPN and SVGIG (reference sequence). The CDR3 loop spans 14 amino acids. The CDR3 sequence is CAWSLGLSNQPQHF. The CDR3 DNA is TGTGCCTGGAGCCTGGGACTGAGCAATCAGCCCCAGCATTTT.

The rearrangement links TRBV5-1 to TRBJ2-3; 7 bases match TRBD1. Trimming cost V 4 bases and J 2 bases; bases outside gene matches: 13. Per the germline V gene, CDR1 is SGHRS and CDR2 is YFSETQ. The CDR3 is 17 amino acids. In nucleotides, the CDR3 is TGCGCCAGCAGCGGGGGAAGGACAGGCACAACCACAGATACGCAGTATTTT. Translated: CASSGGRTGTTTDTQYF.

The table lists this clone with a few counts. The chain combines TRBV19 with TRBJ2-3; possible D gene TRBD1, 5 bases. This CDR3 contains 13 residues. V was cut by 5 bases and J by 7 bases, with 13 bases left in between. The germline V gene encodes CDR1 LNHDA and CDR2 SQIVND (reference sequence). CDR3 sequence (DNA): TGTGCCAGTAGTCCCCAGGGTCTACATACGCAGTATTTT. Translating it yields CASSPQGLHTQYF.